This TCR beta chain was sequenced in a study of blood T cell repertoires in COVID-19. This CDR3 has 13 amino acids. The V end lost 8 bases, the J end lost 2 bases, and 12 bases lay between the germline ends. CDR1 is SNHLY, CDR2 FYNNEI, per germline. Generated by immunoSEQ multiplex PCR, the TCRdb table keeps only in-frame clones and is missing some. The repertoire holds approximately 70,000 clones, about four fifths seen once, with roughly 0.83% in the top ten. The sequence came from a woman between 70 and 85 years old with acute or convalescent COVID-19. The sample taken for sequencing was peripheral blood. The rearrangement joins TRBV2 to TRBJ1-1; D is uncertain. This CDR3 reads CASGGRLNTEAFF. CDR3 nucleotides: TGTGCCAGCGGAGGTAGGCTAAACACTGAAGCTTTCTTT. The entire variable domain, with the rest obtained from reference TRBV2 and TRBJ1-1, is as follows: EPEVTQTPSHQVTQMGQEVILRCVPISNHLYFYWYRQILGQKVEFLVSFYNNEISEKSEIFDDQFSVERPDGSNFTLKIRSTKLEDSAMYFCASGGRLNTEAFFGQGTRLTVV.